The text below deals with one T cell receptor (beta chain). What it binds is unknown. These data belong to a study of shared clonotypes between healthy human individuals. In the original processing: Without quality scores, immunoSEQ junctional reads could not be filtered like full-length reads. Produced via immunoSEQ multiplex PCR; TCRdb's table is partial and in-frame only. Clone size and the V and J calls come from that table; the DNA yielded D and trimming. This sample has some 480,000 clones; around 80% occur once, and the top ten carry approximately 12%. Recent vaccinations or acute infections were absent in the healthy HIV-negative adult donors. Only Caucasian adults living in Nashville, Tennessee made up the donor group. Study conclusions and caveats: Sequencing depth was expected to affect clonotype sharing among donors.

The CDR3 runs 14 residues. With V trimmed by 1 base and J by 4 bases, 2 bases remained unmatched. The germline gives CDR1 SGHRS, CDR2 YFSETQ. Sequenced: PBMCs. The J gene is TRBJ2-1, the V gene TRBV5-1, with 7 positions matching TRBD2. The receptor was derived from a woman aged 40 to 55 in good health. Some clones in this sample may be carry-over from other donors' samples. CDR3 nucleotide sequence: TGCGCCAGCAGCTTGTCGGGAGGATACAATGAGCAGTTCTTC. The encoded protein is CASSLSGGYNEQFF.